This paragraph covers one TCR beta chain sequence. Its target is not known. Researchers ran the PCR with 60 Vbeta and 13 Jbeta primers. The table came from immunoSEQ multiplex PCR; TCRdb's copy has only in-frame clones and leaves some out. The table has some 150,000 clones, roughly 79% seen once. At sampling all donors were nominally healthy, likely with unrecorded immune exposures. The source of the sample is a study of cytomegalovirus exposure and HLA in healthy donors. Study-level information: Among roughly 180 million T cells, an earlier analysis found roughly 100 million unique TCR beta sequences.

The study, taken as a whole, reports: Reportedly, fewer N-insertions than the roughly 700-donor mean appeared in an Asian-associated ancestry cluster in a later analysis.

This TCR derives from a male donor in good health and CMV-seronegative. The material sequenced was PBMCs.

The CDR3, as DNA: TGTGCCAGCAGCTTAGCCCTCAGGGGGCCTGGAGAAAAACTGTTTTTT. Protein product: CASSLALRGPGEKLFF. The chain joins TRBV7-9 to TRBJ1-4, with 8 bases lining up with TRBD1. Trimming cost V 0 bases and J 8 bases; bases outside gene matches: 8. Germline V gene sequence: CDR1 SEHNR, CDR2 FQNEAQ (reference sequence). The length of the CDR3 is 16 residues.